This T cell receptor beta chain was recovered during a study of blood T cell repertoires in COVID-19. The CDR3 is made up of 17 amino acids. As processed by the authors: Estimation of nucleated cell counts was performed using reference gene primer amplification. Repertoires were generated with immunoSEQ multiplex PCR, while TCRdb's copy carries only in-frame clones and drops some. V and J calls and clone size are as listed in that table; D and trimming were resolved from the DNA. The data show fewer than 200,000 clones, 84% seen once. Material for sequencing was peripheral blood. This chain uses TRBV21-1 with TRBJ2-7; the listed D gene, TRBD1, was not tested against the DNA. TRBV21-1 is a pseudogene locus. The TCR sequence derives from a man in his forties who had recovered from COVID-19. This chain's CDR3 is CASGTPDHGTGGYEQYF. CDR3 sequence (DNA): TGTGCCAGCGGAACCCCGGACCACGGGACAGGGGGCTACGAGCAGTACTTC.